This T cell receptor (beta chain) comes out of a study of T cells in Graves' hyperthyroidism and ophthalmopathy. From RNA transcripts, TCR beta CDR3 regions were amplified. TCR CDR3 underwent first-round RT-PCR with the HTBI primer set. MiXCR, run by TCRdb on the multiplex PCR reads, gives a single entry per CDR3 protein. The repertoire holds about 710,000 distinct CDR3 sequences, with roughly 17% as singletons. The germline CDR1 and CDR2 sequences are MNHEY and SVGEGT. After removal of 2 bases from V and 3 bases from J, the junction contained 7 bases not matched to a gene. The CDR3 is 16 residues long. This clonotype was seen many times.

This sequence originates from a man between 18 and 29 years old with Graves' hyperthyroidism. Input material: blood. The chain combines TRBV6-2 or TRBV6-3 with TRBJ2-7; 10 nucleotides agree with TRBD2. The CDR3 here is CASSYGLAGVGYEQYF. CDR3 DNA sequence: TGTGCCAGCAGTTACGGGCTAGCGGGAGTAGGCTACGAGCAGTACTTC.